These 18 T cell receptor beta chains came from one sample sequenced in a study of T cell repertoires in cytomegalovirus infection. In TCRdb, the reads were re-called with MiXCR into one record per CDR3 protein. The table has 750,000 to 950,000 distinct CDR3 sequences, about 28% seen once. For these TCRs, the target antigens are not known. Specimen: cultured CD8+ T cells from PBMCs, collected from culture after CMV antigen stimulation. The receptors shown here come from a human donor in good health (CMV status not recorded). Some clones in this sample may be carry-over from other donors' samples.

This clonotype has a count of ten or more. The V call is TRBV7-2, the J call TRBJ1-5, with 11 bases identical to TRBD1. J was trimmed by 6 bases and V by 6 bases; bases with no gene match: 10. Per the germline V gene, CDR1 is SGHTA and CDR2 is FQGNSA. This CDR3 spans 16 amino acids. This CDR3 is CASSSPGQGESQPQHF. The CDR3 DNA follows: TGTGCCAGCAGTTCGCCGGGACAGGGGGAAAGTCAGCCCCAGCATTTT.

The V and J genes are TRBV12-3 or TRBV12-4 and TRBJ2-7; 9 bases fit TRBD1. V lost 6 bases, J lost 0 bases, and 6 bases stayed unmatched. The CDR3 is 15 amino acids. The CDR3 DNA follows: TGTGCCAGCAGACGGGACAGGGATAGCTCCTACGAGCAGTACGTC. Its translation: CASRRDRDSSYEQYV.

CDR3 residues: CSARDLTDLNTEAFF. CDR3 DNA: TGCAGTGCTAGAGACTTGACGGATCTGAACACTGAAGCTTTCTTT. The V and J genes are TRBV20-1 and TRBJ1-1; D gene ambiguous. Germline V CDR1 and CDR2: DFQATT, SNEGSKA (reference sequence). The CDR3 loop spans 15 amino acids. V lost 0 bases and J lost 0, with 11 bases in between.

This clonotype was picked up many times. V is TRBV29-1 and J is TRBJ2-2; D unclear. The V end lost 3 bases, the J end lost 6 bases, and 5 bases lay between the germline ends. Germline-derived CDR1 and CDR2 are SQVTM and ANQGSEA. This CDR3 is built from 11 residues. The CDR3 nucleotides read TGCAGCGTTGATCTCGCCGGGGAGCTGTTTTTT. It yields the protein CSVDLAGELFF.

V and J are TRBV11-1 and TRBJ2-3; TRBD2 aligns across 10 bases. This CDR3 has 16 residues. Germline CDR1 reads SGHAT; CDR2 reads FQDESV (reference sequence). Trimming cost V 4 bases and J 2 bases; bases outside gene matches: 6. This chain's CDR3 is CASSSTGTSVTDTQYF. CDR3 nucleotide sequence: TGTGCCAGCAGCTCGACCGGGACTAGCGTCACAGATACGCAGTATTTT.

The rearrangement joins TRBV9 to TRBJ2-1; D call uncertain. With 3 bases removed from V and 12 bases from J, the gap between germline ends came to 10 bases. The V gene's germline CDR1 is SGDLS and CDR2 YYNGEE. There are 11 residues in the CDR3. CDR3 DNA sequence: TGTGCCAGCAGCGCCAGTGGGTTGCAGTTCTTC. Translated, it gives CASSASGLQFF.

The chain recombines TRBV6-2 or TRBV6-3 with TRBJ2-1; TRBD2 agrees at 12 bases. CDR3 length: 17 amino acids. Germline CDR1 reads MNHEY; CDR2 reads SVGEGT. Germline trimming cut 8 bases from V and 0 bases from J; bases unmatched to any gene: 8. DNA for the CDR3: TGTGCCAGCCTGGGACTAGCGGGCGGGAGCTCCTACAATGAGCAGTTCTTC. It is translated as CASLGLAGGSSYNEQFF.

This clonotype was counted a few times. The rearrangement uses TRBV6-1 and TRBJ1-1; D ambiguous. The CDR3 runs 12 residues. The V gene's germline CDR1 is MNHNS and CDR2 SASEGT. V shed 7 bases and J shed 6 bases, with 12 bases lying between them. The CDR3 bases are TGTGCCAGCACCCTCGGCGGGGCTGAAGCTTTCTTT. This sequence encodes CASTLGGAEAFF.

This clonotype has a count of ten or more. The DNA for the CDR3 is TGTGCCAGCAGTTACGGGATGGTCGGGGTTGGGGAAAAACTGTTTTTT. This sequence encodes CASSYGMVGVGEKLFF. V is TRBV6-5 and J is TRBJ1-4; D not resolved. This CDR3 comprises 16 residues. CDR1 is MNHEY, CDR2 SVGAGI, per germline. V was clipped by 2 bases and J by 8 bases, with 18 bases between them.

The V gene is TRBV10-3, the J gene TRBJ2-7; D is ambiguous. V lost 10 bases to trimming and J lost 2 bases, with 12 bases between them. The germline V gene has CDR1 ENHRY and CDR2 SYGVKD. CDR3 length: 12 residues. CDR3 amino acids: CATSGVTYEQYV. In nucleotides, the CDR3 is TGTGCCACCTCAGGAGTCACCTACGAGCAGTACGTC.

This clonotype was recorded a few times. The genes are TRBV11-3 and TRBJ2-7, with TRBD1 matching 7 bases. Per the germline V gene, CDR1 is SGHNT and CDR2 is YENEEA. The CDR3 sequence is 15 residues long. The trim removed 4 bases at V and 3 bases at J, leaving 9 bases unmatched. The CDR3 reads CASSYSTGQIYEQYF. CDR3 nucleotide sequence: TGTGCCAGCAGCTACTCCACGGGACAGATCTACGAGCAGTACTTC. Complete variable domain (other parts from reference TRBV11-3 and TRBJ2-7): EAGVVQSPRYKIIEKKQPVAFWCNPISGHNTLYWYLQNLGQGPELLIRYENEEAVDDSQLPKDRFSAERLKGVDSTLKIQPAELGDSAVYLCASSYSTGQIYEQYFGPGTRLTVT.

The genes are TRBV6-6 and TRBJ1-4, with 7 bases that match TRBD1. The CDR3 totals 15 residues. Trimming took 8 bases from V and 4 from J; bases not matched to a gene: 10. Germline assignment: CDR1 MNHNY and CDR2 SVGAGI (reference sequence). The CDR3 DNA reads as TGTGCCAGCCAGAAGACAGGACAGGATAATGAAAAACTGTTTTTT. This encodes CASQKTGQDNEKLFF.

V usage is TRBV4-3 and J usage is TRBJ2-5; TRBD1 agrees at 11 bases. Germline V gene data show CDR1 as LGHNA and CDR2 as YSLEER. The J segment lost 5 bases and the V segment lost 4 bases, leaving 6 bases of the junction unmatched. This CDR3 spans 15 amino acids. CDR3 sequence (DNA): TGCGCCAGCAGCCGTGGGACAGGGGGGGGGGAGACCCAGTACTTC. This sequence encodes CASSRGTGGGETQYF.

This clonotype was counted only a few times. The rearrangement links TRBV4-1 to TRBJ2-7, with 9 bases lining up with TRBD1. This CDR3 has 15 amino acids. Trimming cost V 0 bases and J 3 bases; bases outside gene matches: 3. The V gene's germline CDR1 is MGHRA and CDR2 YSYEKL. The CDR3 DNA reads TGCGCCAGCAGCCAAGAACAGGGGGCCGTCTACGAGCAGTACTTC. Translating it yields CASSQEQGAVYEQYF.

The chain links TRBV6-6 to TRBJ2-5, with 10 bases fitting TRBD2. The CDR3 covers 19 residues. Per the germline V gene, CDR1 is MNHNY and CDR2 is SVGAGI (reference sequence). With V trimmed by 2 bases and J by 2 bases, 14 bases remained unmatched. CDR3 amino acids: CASSYDRRASGGYQETQYF. For the CDR3, the DNA is TGTGCCAGCAGTTACGACCGCCGGGCTAGCGGGGGCTATCAAGAGACCCAGTACTTC.

This rearrangement joins TRBV14 to TRBJ2-5; D ambiguous. This CDR3 region has 14 residues. Trimming took 4 bases from V and 5 from J, leaving 14 bases between them. From germline, CDR1 is SGHDN and CDR2 FVKESK. Here the CDR3 DNA reads TGTGCCAGCAGCCTGAACCTAGTGCGGGAGACCCAGTACTTC. Translated, it gives CASSLNLVRETQYF.

This clonotype was picked up many times. CDR3 loop: CASSPDRIYNEQFF. As DNA, the CDR3 is TGTGCCAGCAGCCCGGACAGGATTTACAATGAGCAGTTCTTC. The chain has TRBV7-6 and TRBJ2-1, with 7 bases that match TRBD1. The CDR3 is 14 amino acids. V lost 5 bases, J lost 4 bases, and 5 bases stayed unmatched. CDR1 and CDR2 (germline): SGHVS, FNYEAQ.

The rearrangement uses TRBV4-1 and TRBJ2-1, with TRBD2 matching over 8 bases. The germline V gene encodes CDR1 MGHRA and CDR2 YSYEKL. The CDR3 covers 17 residues. V lost 3 bases to trimming and J lost 0 bases; unmatched junction nucleotides: 7. CDR3 DNA sequence: TGCGCCAGCAGCCAGGAGTTTACTAGCGGCTCCTACAATGAGCAGTTCTTC. Protein product: CASSQEFTSGSYNEQFF.